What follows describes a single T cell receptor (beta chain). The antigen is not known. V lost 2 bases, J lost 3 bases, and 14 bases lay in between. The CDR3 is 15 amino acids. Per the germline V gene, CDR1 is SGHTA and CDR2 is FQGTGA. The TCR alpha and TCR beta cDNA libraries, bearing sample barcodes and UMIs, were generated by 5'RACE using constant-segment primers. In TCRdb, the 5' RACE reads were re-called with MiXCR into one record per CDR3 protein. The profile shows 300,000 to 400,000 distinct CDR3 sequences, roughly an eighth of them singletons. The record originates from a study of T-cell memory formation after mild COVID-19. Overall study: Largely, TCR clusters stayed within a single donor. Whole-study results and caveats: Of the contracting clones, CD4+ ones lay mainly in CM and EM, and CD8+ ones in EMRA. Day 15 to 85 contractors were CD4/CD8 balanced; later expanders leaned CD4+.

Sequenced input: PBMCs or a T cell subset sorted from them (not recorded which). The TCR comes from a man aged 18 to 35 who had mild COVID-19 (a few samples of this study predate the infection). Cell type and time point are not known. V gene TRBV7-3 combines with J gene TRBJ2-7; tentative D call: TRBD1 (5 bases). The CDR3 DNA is TGTGCCAGCAGCTTAGGACATGGCCGAAACTACGAGCAGTACTTC. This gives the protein CASSLGHGRNYEQYF.